This TCR beta chain is from a study of T cell changes during pregnancy in multiple sclerosis. Unmatched junction bases numbered 8, after V lost 2 bases and J lost 10 bases. Germline V lookup: CDR1 MNHEY, CDR2 SMNVEV (reference sequence). There are 14 residues in the CDR3. Produced via immunoSEQ multiplex PCR; TCRdb's table is partial and in-frame only. The sample lists 35,000 or so clones, approximately 85% seen once, with more than 0.95% in the top ten. The clonotype originates from a female donor with multiple sclerosis, enrolled in a pregnancy study. This chain links TRBV27 with TRBJ2-4; 7 positions agree with TRBD1. The specimen was CD4+ T cells from peripheral blood mononuclear cells, collected before pregnancy. The CDR3 spells CASSLSAGTDIQYF. The CDR3 bases are TGTGCCAGCAGTTTAAGTGCTGGGACAGATATTCAGTACTTC.